This T cell receptor (beta chain) was retrieved from a study of cytomegalovirus exposure and HLA in healthy donors. Primers: 60 Vbeta forward and 13 Jbeta reverse. Assay: immunoSEQ multiplex PCR; the TCRdb copy retains only in-frame clones and omits some. The sample consists of under 150,000 clones, 80% to 90% of them appearing once. As concerns this clone: Its antigen is unidentified.

Study-level findings and limits: The authors judged a highly shared variant cluster likely a sequencing artifact.

After removal of 3 bases from V and 2 bases from J, the junction contained 3 bases not matched to a gene. Germline-derived CDR1 and CDR2 are SGHTA and FQGNSA. This CDR3 has 14 residues. The clonotype was recovered from a male donor in good health and CMV-seropositive. This chain connects TRBV7-2 to TRBJ2-7, with 8 bases fitting TRBD1. The sequenced sample was PBMCs. The CDR3 region is CASSFDRGAYEQYF. For the CDR3, the DNA is TGTGCCAGCAGCTTCGACAGGGGCGCCTACGAGCAGTACTTC.